Below are 17 T cell receptor beta chains sequenced from a single sample in a study of blood T cell repertoires in COVID-19. Profiling relied on immunoSEQ multiplex PCR, and the TCRdb table lists in-frame clones only, not all of them. This table holds about 160,000 clones, over 85% found once. The sample was peripheral blood. Receptors originate from an older woman with COVID-19, enrolled during active disease.

The chain links TRBV10-2 to TRBJ1-5, with 11 bases matching TRBD1. Per the germline V gene, CDR1 is WSHSY and CDR2 is SAAADI. Trimming took 6 bases from V and 6 from J; bases not matched to a gene: 4. This CDR3 has 14 amino acids. CDR3 DNA sequence: TGCGCCAGCAGGTTGGGACAGGGGGGTCAGCCCCAGCATTTT. This encodes CASRLGQGGQPQHF.

This chain connects TRBV19 to TRBJ2-2; 7 bases align to TRBD1. The CDR3 consists of 16 residues. Germline CDR1 reads LNHDA; CDR2 reads SQIVND (reference sequence). With 8 bases clipped from V and 8 bases from J, the junction kept 17 bases outside the gene matches. CDR3 sequence: CASGDRIFGEAGELFF. CDR3 sequence (DNA): TGTGCCAGTGGGGACAGAATCTTTGGGGAAGCGGGGGAGCTGTTTTTT.

The V gene is TRBV3-1 (or the pseudogene TRBV3-2), the J gene TRBJ2-2; no reliable D call. The CDR3 runs to 15 residues. CDR1 LGHDT and CDR2 YNNKEL come from the germline V gene (reference sequence). V was shortened by 2 bases and J by 3 bases, with 10 bases between the two germline ends. The CDR3 region is CASSQPFFDTGELFF. The CDR3 DNA follows: TGTGCCAGCAGCCAACCGTTCTTTGACACCGGGGAGCTGTTTTTT.

The gene calls are TRBV6-2 or TRBV6-3 and TRBJ2-2; possibly TRBD1 for D (6 bases). Germline loops: CDR1 MNHEY, CDR2 SVGEGT. V was trimmed by 4 bases and J by 2 bases, leaving 11 bases between them. The CDR3 runs to 15 residues. CDR3 loop: CASSWPGQNTGELFF. The CDR3, as DNA: TGTGCCAGCAGTTGGCCGGGACAAAACACCGGGGAGCTGTTTTTT.

This clone has a single count. The chain recombines TRBV9 with TRBJ1-2; D is possibly TRBD1 (6 bases). Germline V gene lookup returns CDR1 SGDLS and CDR2 YYNGEE. The CDR3 length is 15 residues. V lost 0 bases and J 0 bases, leaving 9 bases between the germline ends. CDR3 residues: CASSVGAGANYGYTF. The CDR3 nucleotides read TGTGCCAGCAGCGTAGGGGCAGGGGCTAACTATGGCTACACCTTC.

The V and J genes are TRBV25-1 and TRBJ2-7, with D tentatively TRBD2 (5 bases). The germline V gene has CDR1 MGHDK and CDR2 SYGVNS. The V and J ends lost 4 bases and 0 bases respectively, with 13 bases between them. CDR3 length: 15 amino acids. Here the CDR3 reads CASSGSGIISYEQYF. CDR3 in DNA: TGTGCCAGCAGTGGATCCGGGATAATCTCCTACGAGCAGTACTTC.

The rearrangement uses TRBV7-9 and TRBJ2-2, with TRBD1 matching over 7 bases. The germline V gene encodes CDR1 SEHNR and CDR2 FQNEAQ (reference sequence). V was pared by 3 bases and J by 3 bases, with 7 bases of the junction left unmatched. CDR3 length: 16 amino acids. Here the CDR3 reads CASSFVHRGDTGELFF. The CDR3 bases are TGTGCCAGCAGCTTCGTACACAGGGGTGACACCGGGGAGCTGTTTTTT.

The chain uses TRBV3-1 (or the pseudogene TRBV3-2) and TRBJ1-2, with D possibly matching TRBD1 (6 bases). The germline CDR1 and CDR2 sequences are LGHDT and YNNKEL (reference sequence). V lost 2 bases, J lost 8 bases, and 18 bases lay in between. This CDR3 contains 15 residues. CDR3 nucleotides: TGTGCCAGCAGCCAATCGGACAGTTACTATGGAGGCTACACCTTC. Its protein is CASSQSDSYYGGYTF.

This clone has only one observation. The rearrangement links TRBV10-3 to TRBJ2-1; D might be TRBD1 (6 bases). The CDR3 loop spans 13 amino acids. With 6 bases removed from V and 3 bases from J, the gap between germline ends came to 9 bases. Germline lookup yields CDR1 ENHRY and CDR2 SYGVKD. The chain's CDR3 is CAISRGDYNEQFF. In nucleotides, the CDR3 is TGTGCCATCAGCAGGGGTGACTACAATGAGCAGTTCTTC.

The chain uses TRBV2 and TRBJ1-1, with a possible D match to TRBD1 (5 bases). The V gene's germline CDR1 is SNHLY and CDR2 FYNNEI. The CDR3 is 12 residues long. Trimming took 6 bases from V and 4 from J, leaving 9 bases between them. The CDR3 nucleotides read TGTGCCAGCAGCTTAAGGGGCACTGAAGCTTTCTTT. Its protein product is CASSLRGTEAFF.

The chain is built from TRBV28 and TRBJ1-1; TRBD1 matches 7 bases. This CDR3 is 16 amino acids long. CDR1 is MDHEN and CDR2 is SYDVKM in the germline V gene. The trim removed 8 bases at V and 2 bases at J, leaving 14 bases unmatched. CDR3 coding DNA: TGTGCCAGCGGGAGTACAGGGGATGGTGAAAACACTGAAGCTTTCTTT. Protein product: CASGSTGDGENTEAFF.

V usage is TRBV6-5 and J usage is TRBJ1-1; D gene ambiguous. The CDR3 sequence is 13 residues long. Deletions cut 10 bases from V and 0 bases from J, with 12 bases between. Germline CDR1 is MNHEY and CDR2 is SVGAGI. The CDR3 DNA sequence: TGTGCCACCTCTAGGCAGCTGAACACTGAAGCTTTCTTT. Its protein is CATSRQLNTEAFF.

The rearrangement joins TRBV6-5 to TRBJ2-7; D may be TRBD2 (6 bases). The CDR3 length is 12 residues. The ends were cut back, 8 bases at V and 7 bases at J, with 15 bases in the middle. The V gene's germline CDR1 is MNHEY and CDR2 SVGAGI. Written as DNA, the CDR3 is TGTGCCAGCCGACGGGGGATGGGAGAGCAGTACTTC. This gives the protein CASRRGMGEQYF.

The rearrangement uses TRBV7-2 and TRBJ1-2; 9 nucleotides align to TRBD1. The CDR3 consists of 16 residues. The V and J ends lost 1 base and 7 bases, in that order; junction bases with no gene match: 10. From germline, CDR1 is SGHTA and CDR2 FQGNSA. The CDR3 region is CASSLGSTGGLGGYTF. CDR3 bases: TGTGCCAGCAGCTTAGGAAGCACAGGGGGCTTGGGTGGCTACACCTTC.

This clone was detected once. The chain couples TRBV24-1 to TRBJ2-1, with 11 bases fitting TRBD1. This CDR3 has 16 amino acids. CDR1 and CDR2 (germline): KGHDR, SFDVKD. V gave up 5 bases and J gave up 6 bases; unmatched junction bases: 8. As DNA, the CDR3 is TGTGCCACCAGTGGGGGACCGGGACAGGGGGTCAATGAGCAGTTCTTC. Protein: CATSGGPGQGVNEQFF.

V usage is TRBV7-3 and J usage is TRBJ2-1, with no clear D. Trimming shortened V by 6 bases and J by 6 bases, and 18 bases separated the two germline ends. This CDR3 region has 15 residues. Germline CDR1 SGHTA, CDR2 FQGTGA. CDR3 coding DNA: TGTGCCAGCAGGTCTAACCCCTCACTACCCAATGAGCAGTTCTTC. Translation gives CASRSNPSLPNEQFF.

The rearrangement joins TRBV9 to TRBJ1-6, with TRBD1 identical over 11 bases. In germline, CDR1 is SGDLS, CDR2 YYNGEE. V trimming: 4 bases; J trimming: 8 bases; junction bases outside the gene matches: 2. The CDR3 contains 14 residues. The CDR3 sequence is CASSQGQGDSPLHF. As DNA, the CDR3 is TGTGCCAGCAGCCAGGGACAGGGGGATTCACCCCTCCACTTT. Full variable domain (outside the CDR3, taken from reference TRBV9 and TRBJ1-6): DSGVTQTPKHLITATGQRVTLRCSPRSGDLSVYWYQQSLDQGLQFLIQYYNGEERAKGNILERFSAQQFPDLHSELNLSSLELGDSALYFCASSQGQGDSPLHFGNGTRLTVT.